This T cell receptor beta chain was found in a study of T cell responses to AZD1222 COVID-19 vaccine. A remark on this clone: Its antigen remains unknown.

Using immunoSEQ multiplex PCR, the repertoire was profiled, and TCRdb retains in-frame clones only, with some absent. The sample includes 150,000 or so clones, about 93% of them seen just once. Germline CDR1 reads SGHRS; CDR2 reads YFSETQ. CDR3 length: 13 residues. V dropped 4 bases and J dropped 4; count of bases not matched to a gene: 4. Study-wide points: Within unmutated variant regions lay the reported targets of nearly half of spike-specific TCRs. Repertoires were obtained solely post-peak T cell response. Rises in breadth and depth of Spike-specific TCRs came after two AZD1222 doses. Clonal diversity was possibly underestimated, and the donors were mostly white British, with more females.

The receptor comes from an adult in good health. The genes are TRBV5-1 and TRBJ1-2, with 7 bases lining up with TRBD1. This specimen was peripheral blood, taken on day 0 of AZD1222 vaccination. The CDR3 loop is CASSTRDSYGYTF. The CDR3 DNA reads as TGCGCCAGCAGCACCCGGGACAGCTATGGCTACACCTTC.